This T cell receptor beta chain was captured in a study of CD8 T cells in Susac syndrome (dated by TCRdb to the late 2010s). Some background on the complete study: The study used repertoire sequencing to test whether antigen drove CD8+ T cell activation and differentiation in Susac syndrome. The study compared CD8+ T cell repertoire clonality among 11 to 12 healthy donors, approximately 14 Susac syndrome patients and about 16 multiple sclerosis patients. The research as a whole found: The number of individuals in the TCR sequencing and HLA analysis was recognized as being relatively small.

RNA was extracted with the RNeasy kit and about 0.45 to 1 ug was reverse transcribed using random hexamers. TCR beta CDR3 regions were amplified with the immunoSEQ multiplex PCR assay covering 54 Vbeta and 13 Jbeta segments. Bias from PCR amplification was corrected by using a synthetic template baseline for primer optimization and for computational correction. The published analysis was carried out like this. Reads were annotated to V, D and J genes according to IMGT and were analyzed with immunoSEQ Analyzer, with only productive sequences retained. Clonality was computed as one minus Shannon entropy normalized by log2 of the number of productive unique sequences. For each patient and control, public and private clones were evaluated within the 100 most prevalent clones. Clones were defined as Susac-specific when absent from the healthy and MS cohorts, from over 950 published viral clones and from other ImmuneACCESS disease sequences. The public reads were quality trimmed at Q25 with fastp and then assembled into clones with MiXCR by TCRdb, keeping productive beta chains. Identical CDR3 proteins give one entry, which carries the most common genes and DNA. Clone size and V and J calls follow TCRdb, not the original study. The sample records 75,000 to 95,000 distinct CDR3 sequences, roughly nine tenths of which are singletons. Roughly 0.49% of the sample goes to the ten largest clones.

Points on this clonotype: What this receptor recognizes is not known. Base-call qualities are not available, and no considerably larger clone is one nucleotide away.

Peripheral blood CD8+ and CD4+ T cells from healthy donors, Susac syndrome patients and multiple sclerosis patients were profiled by high-throughput TCR beta sequencing. Treatment-naive patients with stable or active relapsing-remitting disease fulfilling revised McDonald criteria were used as multiple sclerosis controls. CD8+ TEMRA cells were enriched by FACS, while bulk CD8+ and CD4+ T cells were purified by magnetic negative isolation. Blood was collected in EDTA tubes and processed within 24 hours, with PBMCs isolated through density gradient centrifugation. PBMCs intended for TCR sequencing were cryopreserved in liquid nitrogen and thawed later in a water bath at 37 degrees C. A purity of at least 90% was achieved for sorted or isolated CD4+, CD8+ and CD8+ TEMRA cells. Reading the germline V gene gives CDR1 SGHRS and CDR2 YFSETQ. The CDR3 holds 11 amino acids from the cysteine to the phenylalanine. The CDR3 DNA has 33 bases and is translated from base 1. Deletion took 3 bases off V and 3 bases off J, with a span of 4 bases between the germline ends.

The source of this sequence is a human donor with multiple sclerosis. The chain joins TRBV5-1 to TRBJ2-7; no confident D gene assignment can be made. The material sequenced was CD8+ T cells from PBMCs. The sequenced DNA: TGCGCCAGCAGCTCCAACTACGAGCAGTACTTC. This translates into CASSSNYEQYF.